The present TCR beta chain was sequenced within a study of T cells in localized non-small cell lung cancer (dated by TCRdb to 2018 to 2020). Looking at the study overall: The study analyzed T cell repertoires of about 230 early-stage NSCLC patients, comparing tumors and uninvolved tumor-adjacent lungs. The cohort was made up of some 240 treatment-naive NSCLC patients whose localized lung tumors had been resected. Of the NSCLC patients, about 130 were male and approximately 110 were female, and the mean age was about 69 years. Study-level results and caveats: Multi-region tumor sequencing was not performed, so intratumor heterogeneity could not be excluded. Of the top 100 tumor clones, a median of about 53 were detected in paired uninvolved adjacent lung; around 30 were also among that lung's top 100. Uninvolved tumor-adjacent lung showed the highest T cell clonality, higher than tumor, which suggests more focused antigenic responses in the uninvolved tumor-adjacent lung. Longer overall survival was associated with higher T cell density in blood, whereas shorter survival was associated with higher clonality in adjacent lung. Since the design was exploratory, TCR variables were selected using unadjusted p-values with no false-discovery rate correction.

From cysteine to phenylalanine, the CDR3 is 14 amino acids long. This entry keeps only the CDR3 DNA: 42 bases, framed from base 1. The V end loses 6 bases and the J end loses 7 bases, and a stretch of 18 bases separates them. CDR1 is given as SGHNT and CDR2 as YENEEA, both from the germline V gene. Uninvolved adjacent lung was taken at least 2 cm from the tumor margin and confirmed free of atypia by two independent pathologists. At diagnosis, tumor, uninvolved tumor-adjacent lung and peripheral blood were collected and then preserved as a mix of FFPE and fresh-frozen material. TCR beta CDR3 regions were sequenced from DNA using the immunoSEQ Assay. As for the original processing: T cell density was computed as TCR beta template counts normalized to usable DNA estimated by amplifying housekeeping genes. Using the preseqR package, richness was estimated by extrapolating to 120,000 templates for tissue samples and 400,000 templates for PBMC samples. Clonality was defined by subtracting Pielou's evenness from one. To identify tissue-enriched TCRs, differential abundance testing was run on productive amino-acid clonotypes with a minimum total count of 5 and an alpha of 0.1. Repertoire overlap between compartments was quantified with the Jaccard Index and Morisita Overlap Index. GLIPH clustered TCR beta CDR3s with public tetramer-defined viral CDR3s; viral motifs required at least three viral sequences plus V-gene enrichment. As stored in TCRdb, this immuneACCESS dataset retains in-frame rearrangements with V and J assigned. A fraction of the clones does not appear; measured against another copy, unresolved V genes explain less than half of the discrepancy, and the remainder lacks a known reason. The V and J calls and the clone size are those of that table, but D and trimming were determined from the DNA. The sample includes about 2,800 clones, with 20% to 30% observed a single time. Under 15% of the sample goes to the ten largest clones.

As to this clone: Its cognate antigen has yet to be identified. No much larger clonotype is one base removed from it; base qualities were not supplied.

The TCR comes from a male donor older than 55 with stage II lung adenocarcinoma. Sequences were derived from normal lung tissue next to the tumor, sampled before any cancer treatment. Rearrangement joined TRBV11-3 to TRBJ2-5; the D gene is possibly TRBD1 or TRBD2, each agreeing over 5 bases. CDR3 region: CASSLLRDGVTQYF. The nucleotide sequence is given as TGTGCCAGCAGTTTACTAAGGGACGGGGTGACCCAGTACTTC.